This is a list of T cell receptor beta chains from one sample in a study of cytomegalovirus exposure and HLA in healthy donors. Sequencing was performed with immunoSEQ multiplex PCR; in TCRdb, only in-frame clones are kept and a portion is missing. The sample contains some 200,000 clones, roughly 80% of which appear only once. Input material: PBMCs. Receptor source: a female donor in good health and CMV-seronegative. Each CDR3 is given with its conserved first and last residue. Fields, in order: J gene, V gene, D gene, clone size, CDR3 DNA, CDR3 protein. A D gene is named only where the DNA matches it firmly. Only part of the rows carry a size: once, few, many, or a class if the clone is expanded.

>TRBJ2-1|TRBV7-9|-|-
TGTGCCAGCAGCTTAGGAGTGAGCTCCTACAATGAGCAGTTCTTC
CASSLGVSSYNEQFF
>TRBJ2-1|TRBV7-8|TRBD2|-
TGTGCCAGCAGCCCGTTGGCCAGCGGGGTGGGCAATGAGCAGTTCTTC
CASSPLASGVGNEQFF
>TRBJ2-7|TRBV5-6|TRBD1|-
TGTGCCAGCAGCTTAAACAGGGGTTCCTCCTACGAGCAGTACTTC
CASSLNRGSSYEQYF
>TRBJ2-3|TRBV6-5|TRBD2|-
TGTGCCAGTAAATTAGCGGGGGAAGTCACAGATACGCAGTATTTT
CASKLAGEVTDTQYF
>TRBJ2-7|TRBV10-3|TRBD2|-
TGTGCCATCAGTGGCGGGCTAGCGGGTGACTACGAGCAGTACTTC
CAISGGLAGDYEQYF
>TRBJ1-5|TRBV27|-|-
TGTGCCAGCAGTTTAGCGTGGAGCAATCAGCCCCAGCATTTT
CASSLAWSNQPQHF
>TRBJ1-5|TRBV10-3|-|-
TGTGCCATCAGTGATTTGGAAGAAGGGGCGGCGCCCCAGCATTTT
CAISDLEEGAAPQHF
>TRBJ2-3|TRBV7-3|TRBD2|few
TGTGCCAGCAGCGAACATGGGACTAGCGAAGGGGATACGCAGTATTTT
CASSEHGTSEGDTQYF
>TRBJ2-1|TRBV10-3|TRBD2|-
TGTGCCATCAGTGAGTGGGGACTAGGAGAAAGTGAGCAGTTCTTC
CAISEWGLGESEQFF
>TRBJ2-5|TRBV9|TRBD2|-
TGTGCCAGCAGCGTAGATATAGCGGGGGCCCAAGAGACCCAGTACTTC
CASSVDIAGAQETQYF
>TRBJ2-7|TRBV7-9|-|-
TGTGCCAGCAGCTTAGATACCGGGGTCGTCGACGAGCAGTACTTC
CASSLDTGVVDEQYF
>TRBJ2-3|TRBV4-1|-|-
TGCGCCAGCAGCCAAGATGGGAGGACCTACACAGATACGCAGTATTTT
CASSQDGRTYTDTQYF
>TRBJ2-5|TRBV6-1|TRBD2|-
TGTGCCAGCGCCCAGCGGGGGGTCCAAGAGACCCAGTACTTC
CASAQRGVQETQYF
>TRBJ1-4|TRBV6-1|TRBD1|few
TGTGCCAGCAGTGAAGTCGACAGGGGAAGTAATGAAAAACTGTTTTTT
CASSEVDRGSNEKLFF
>TRBJ2-1|TRBV5-4|TRBD2|-
TGTGCCAGCAGCCGTAGCGGGAGAAGGGACAATGAGCAGTTCTTC
CASSRSGRRDNEQFF
>TRBJ2-7|TRBV11-3|TRBD2|-
TGTGCCAGCAGTCCTGAGCGGGACTCCTACGAGCAGTACTTC
CASSPERDSYEQYF